Listed here are 19 T cell receptor beta chains from one sample, sequenced in a study of CD4 T cells in relation to SARS-CoV-2 and coronaviruses. The unexposed donors gave CD4+ T cells in 2011-2018, prior to COVID-19. After about 10 days of culture, CD4+ T cells were isolated. Clones were sequenced by immunoSEQ multiplex PCR, and TCRdb holds only the in-frame ones, with some missing. This table holds under 20,000 clones, roughly 78% found once. The antigens of these receptors remain unknown. The specimen sequenced was CD4+ T cells from PBMCs, cultured in vitro. These receptors all come from a human donor in good health.

The chain uses TRBV19 and TRBJ2-5; possibly TRBD2 for D (5 bases). Trimming took 10 bases from V and 3 from J, leaving 18 bases between them. The CDR3 extends over 14 amino acids. CDR1 LNHDA and CDR2 SQIVND come from the germline V gene (reference sequence). CDR3: CATSQHGREETQYF. The DNA of the CDR3 is TGTGCCACTAGCCAACACGGCAGAGAAGAGACCCAGTACTTC.

The chain joins TRBV10-3 to TRBJ2-7; 12 bases match TRBD2. V shed 6 bases, J shed 1 base, and the junction held 10 bases outside the gene matches. This CDR3 comprises 17 residues. Germline assignment: CDR1 ENHRY and CDR2 SYGVKD. Here the CDR3 reads CAISRSGLAGLSYEQYF. For the CDR3, the DNA is TGTGCCATCAGCCGTTCGGGACTAGCGGGTCTATCCTACGAGCAGTACTTC.

This chain uses TRBV24-1 with TRBJ2-5, with D perhaps matching TRBD2 (5 bases). The V gene lost 0 bases and the J gene lost 10 bases, with 8 bases spanning the gap. In germline, CDR1 is KGHDR, CDR2 SFDVKD. CDR3 length: 12 residues. The chain's CDR3 is CATSDLIGGQYF. CDR3 coding DNA: TGTGCCACCAGTGATTTGATCGGAGGCCAGTACTTC.

The J gene is TRBJ2-5, the V gene TRBV2; D perhaps matches TRBD2 (6 bases). The CDR3 is 13 residues long. Germline V lookup: CDR1 SNHLY, CDR2 FYNNEI. Trimming cost V 6 bases and J 5 bases, with 13 bases left between them. CDR3 sequence reads: CASRRDPAETQYF. In DNA, the CDR3 is TGTGCCAGCAGGCGGGACCCCGCGGAGACCCAGTACTTC.

The rearrangement joins TRBV5-1 to TRBJ2-1, with 8 bases aligning to TRBD1. The CDR3 covers 16 residues. Germline V gives CDR1 SGHRS, CDR2 YFSETQ. With V trimmed by 2 bases and J by 4 bases, 8 bases remained unmatched. The chain's CDR3 is CASSFWTGLEYNEQFF. CDR3 sequence (DNA): TGCGCCAGCAGCTTCTGGACAGGGCTAGAATACAATGAGCAGTTCTTC.

The gene calls are TRBV28 and TRBJ1-1; D is unclear. This CDR3 is 15 amino acids long. In germline, CDR1 is MDHEN, CDR2 SYDVKM. V lost 11 bases to trimming and J lost 3 bases, with 22 bases between them. CDR3 coding DNA: TGTGCCGCGCCACTCGGACGGAACCCGGACACTGAAGCTTTCTTT. It specifies CAAPLGRNPDTEAFF.

The chain couples TRBV24-1 to TRBJ1-4; TRBD1 is a possible D gene (5 bases). The CDR3 extends over 14 amino acids. Trimming took 2 bases from V and 6 from J, leaving 9 bases between them. Germline assignment: CDR1 KGHDR and CDR2 SFDVKD. CDR3 residues: CATSDSGGDEKLFF. CDR3 DNA sequence: TGTGCCACCAGTGATTCGGGGGGGGATGAAAAACTGTTTTTT.

This chain uses TRBV3-1 (or the pseudogene TRBV3-2) with TRBJ2-3; 11 bases match TRBD2. This CDR3 is 16 amino acids long. Germline V gives CDR1 LGHDT, CDR2 YNNKEL (reference sequence). The junction had 8 bases not matched to a gene; V was cut back by 2 bases and J by 7 bases. In nucleotides, the CDR3 is TGTGCCAGCAGCCAACCCCTGACTAGCGGGGACAATACGCAGTATTTT. Translating gives CASSQPLTSGDNTQYF.

This chain joins TRBV7-8 and TRBJ2-7, with D perhaps TRBD2 (6 bases). V dropped 2 bases and J dropped 7 bases, with 15 bases sitting between them. The CDR3 totals 14 residues. Germline V CDR1 and CDR2: SGHVS, FQNEAQ. The CDR3 loop is CASSLTRDLREQYF. The CDR3 nucleotides read TGTGCCAGCAGCTTAACCAGGGACTTACGAGAGCAGTACTTC. Drawing the rest from reference TRBV7-8 and TRBJ2-7, the complete variable domain is GAGVSQSPRYKVAKRGQDVALRCDPISGHVSLFWYQQALGQGPEFLTYFQNEAQLDKSGLPSDRFFAERPEGSVSTLKIQRTQQEDSAVYLCASSLTRDLREQYFGPGTRLTVT.

The J gene is TRBJ2-3, the V gene TRBV19, with D possibly called TRBD1 or TRBD2 (5 bases each). CDR1 and CDR2 from the germline V gene are LNHDA and SQIVND (reference sequence). Trimming left V 2 bases short and J 5 bases short, with 8 bases between. This CDR3 has 13 amino acids. Written as DNA, the CDR3 is TGTGCCAGTAGTATAAGTGGGGGAGATACGCAGTATTTT. Translation: CASSISGGDTQYF.

This chain links TRBV13 with TRBJ2-3; D possibly corresponds to TRBD2 (6 bases). There are 19 residues in the CDR3. V lost 4 bases and J lost 1, with 24 bases in between. Germline V gives CDR1 PRHDT, CDR2 FYEKMQ (reference sequence). The CDR3 nucleotides are TGTGCCAGCAGCTCGGCCTATACACGCCGCGGGGCCGGCACAGATACGCAGTATTTT. Translating it yields CASSSAYTRRGAGTDTQYF.

This sequence joins TRBV19 and TRBJ2-2, with D unresolved. Trimming stripped 7 bases from V and 5 bases from J, with 11 bases between. The CDR3 loop spans 13 amino acids. Germline loops: CDR1 LNHDA, CDR2 SQIVND (reference sequence). The CDR3 is CASMGSSTGELFF. For the CDR3, the DNA is TGTGCCAGTATGGGATCCAGTACCGGGGAGCTGTTTTTT.

The chain recombines TRBV27 with TRBJ2-2; D remains unclear. Germline CDR1 is MNHEY and CDR2 is SMNVEV (reference sequence). The CDR3 totals 15 residues. V gave up 3 bases and J gave up 4 bases, with 12 bases separating them. CDR3 DNA sequence: TGTGCCAGCAGTTTCGAAGGGCCGGCCACCGGGGAGCTGTTTTTT. Translating gives CASSFEGPATGELFF.

The chain is built from TRBV6-1 and TRBJ1-1; D is perhaps TRBD1 (5 bases). The CDR3 extends over 14 amino acids. The germline gives CDR1 MNHNS, CDR2 SASEGT. V was pared by 3 bases and J by 0 bases, with 8 bases between. The CDR3 here is CASSDDSMNTEAFF. The CDR3 DNA follows: TGTGCCAGCAGTGATGACAGCATGAACACTGAAGCTTTCTTT.

This chain connects TRBV30 to TRBJ2-6; D not certain. CDR1 is GTSNPN, CDR2 SVGIG, per germline (reference sequence). The CDR3 length is 13 residues. V lost 0 bases and J lost 4, with 4 bases in between. CDR3 sequence reads: CAWSVKGANVLTF. CDR3 in DNA: TGTGCCTGGAGTGTAAAGGGGGCCAACGTCCTGACTTTC.

This clone has a handful of counts. The chain has TRBV2 and TRBJ2-2; 8 bases line up with TRBD1. With V trimmed by 10 bases and J by 6 bases, 4 bases remained unmatched. The CDR3 loop spans 12 amino acids. Per germline, CDR1 SNHLY and CDR2 FYNNEI. The DNA for the CDR3 is TGTGCCAACGACAGGGGCGCCGGGGAGCTGTTTTTT. It yields the protein CANDRGAGELFF.

This clone has a handful of counts. The chain couples TRBV27 to TRBJ1-1; the match to TRBD1 covers 7 bases. The CDR3 spans 12 residues. Germline-derived CDR1 and CDR2 are MNHEY and SMNVEV (reference sequence). V dropped 8 bases and J dropped 7; count of bases not matched to a gene: 7. CDR3 sequence: CASARQGGEAFF. The DNA for the CDR3 is TGTGCCAGCGCTAGACAGGGCGGTGAAGCTTTCTTT.

The rearrangement links TRBV3-1 (or the pseudogene TRBV3-2) to TRBJ2-7, with unresolved D. This CDR3 spans 11 amino acids. The V gene's germline CDR1 is LGHDT and CDR2 YNNKEL (reference sequence). With 5 bases removed from V and 4 bases from J, the gap between germline ends came to 6 bases. CDR3: CASSFEYEQYF. The CDR3 bases are TGTGCCAGCAGCTTCGAATACGAGCAGTACTTC.

V usage is TRBV28 and J usage is TRBJ1-1; weak D call: TRBD1 (6 bases). V was shortened by 4 bases and J by 2 bases, with 17 bases between the two germline ends. The CDR3 has 16 residues. Germline V gene data show CDR1 as MDHEN and CDR2 as SYDVKM. The DNA for the CDR3 is TGTGCCAGCAGTTATTCCGGGGGGCTGAAAAACACTGAAGCTTTCTTT. It encodes CASSYSGGLKNTEAFF.